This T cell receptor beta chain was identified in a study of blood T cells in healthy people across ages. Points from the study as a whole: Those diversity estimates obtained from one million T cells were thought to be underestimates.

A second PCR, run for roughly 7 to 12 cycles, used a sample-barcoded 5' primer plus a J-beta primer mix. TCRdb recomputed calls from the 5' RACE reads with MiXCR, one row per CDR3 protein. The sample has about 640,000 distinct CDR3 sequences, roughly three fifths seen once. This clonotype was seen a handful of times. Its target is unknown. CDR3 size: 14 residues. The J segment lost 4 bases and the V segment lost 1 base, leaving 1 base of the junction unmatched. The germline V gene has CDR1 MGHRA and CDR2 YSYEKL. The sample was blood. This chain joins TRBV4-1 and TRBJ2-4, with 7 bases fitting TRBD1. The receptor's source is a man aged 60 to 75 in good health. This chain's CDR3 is CASSQAGQKNIQYF. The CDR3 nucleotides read TGCGCCAGCAGCCAAGCGGGACAGAAAAACATTCAGTACTTC.